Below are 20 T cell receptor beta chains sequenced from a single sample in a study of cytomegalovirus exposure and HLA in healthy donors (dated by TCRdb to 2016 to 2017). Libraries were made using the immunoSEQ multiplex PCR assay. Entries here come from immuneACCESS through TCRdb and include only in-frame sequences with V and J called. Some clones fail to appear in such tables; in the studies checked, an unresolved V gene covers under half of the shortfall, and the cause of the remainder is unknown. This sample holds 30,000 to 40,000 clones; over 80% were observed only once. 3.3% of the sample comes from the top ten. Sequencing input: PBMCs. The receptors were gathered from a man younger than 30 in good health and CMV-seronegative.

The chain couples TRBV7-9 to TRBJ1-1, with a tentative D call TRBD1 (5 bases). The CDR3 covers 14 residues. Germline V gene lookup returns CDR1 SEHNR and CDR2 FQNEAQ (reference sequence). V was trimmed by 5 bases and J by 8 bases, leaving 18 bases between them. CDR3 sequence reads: CASSPVRDPNEAFF. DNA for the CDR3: TGTGCCAGCAGCCCCGTCAGGGATCCGAACGAAGCTTTCTTT.

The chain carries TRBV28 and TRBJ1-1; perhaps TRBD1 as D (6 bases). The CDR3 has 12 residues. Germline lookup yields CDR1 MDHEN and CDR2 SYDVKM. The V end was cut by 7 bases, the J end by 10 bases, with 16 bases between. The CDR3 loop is CASKVRGTIAFF. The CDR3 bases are TGTGCCAGCAAGGTGAGGGGGACTATAGCTTTCTTT. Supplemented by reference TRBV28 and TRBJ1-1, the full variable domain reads DVKVTQSSRYLVKRTGEKVFLECVQDMDHENMFWYRQDPGLGLRLIYFSYDVKMKEKGDIPEGYSVSREKKERFSLILESASTNQTSMYLCASKVRGTIAFFGQGTRLTVV.

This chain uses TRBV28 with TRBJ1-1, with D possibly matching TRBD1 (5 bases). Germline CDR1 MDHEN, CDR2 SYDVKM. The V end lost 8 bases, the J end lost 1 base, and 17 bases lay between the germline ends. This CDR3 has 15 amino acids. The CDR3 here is CASYSGDVKNTEAFF. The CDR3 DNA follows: TGTGCCAGCTACTCGGGGGACGTAAAGAACACTGAAGCTTTCTTT. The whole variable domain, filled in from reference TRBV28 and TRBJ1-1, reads DVKVTQSSRYLVKRTGEKVFLECVQDMDHENMFWYRQDPGLGLRLIYFSYDVKMKEKGDIPEGYSVSREKKERFSLILESASTNQTSMYLCASYSGDVKNTEAFFGQGTRLTVV.

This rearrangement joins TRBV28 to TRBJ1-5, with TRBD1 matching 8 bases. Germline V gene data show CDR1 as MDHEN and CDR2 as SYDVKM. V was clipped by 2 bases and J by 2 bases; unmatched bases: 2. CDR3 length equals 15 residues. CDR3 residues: CASSLTGGGNQPQHF. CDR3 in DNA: TGTGCCAGCAGTTTAACAGGGGGAGGCAATCAGCCCCAGCATTTT.

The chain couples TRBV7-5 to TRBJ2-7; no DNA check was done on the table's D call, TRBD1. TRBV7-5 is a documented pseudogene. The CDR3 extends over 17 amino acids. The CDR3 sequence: CARSPGQTRLVGYEQYF. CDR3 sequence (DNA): TGTGCCAGAAGCCCGGGACAGACCCGTTTGGTTGGCTACGAGCAGTACTTC.

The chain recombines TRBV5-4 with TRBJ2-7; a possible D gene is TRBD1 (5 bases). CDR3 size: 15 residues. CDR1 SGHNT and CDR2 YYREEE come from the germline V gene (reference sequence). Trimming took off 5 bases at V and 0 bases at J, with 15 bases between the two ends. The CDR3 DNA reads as TGTGCCAGCAGGCGTACAGGTGAAAGCTCCTACGAGCAGTACTTC. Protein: CASRRTGESSYEQYF. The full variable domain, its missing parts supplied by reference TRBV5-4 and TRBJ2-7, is ETGVTQSPTHLIKTRGQQVTLRCSSQSGHNTVSWYQQALGQGPQFIFQYYREEENGRGNFPPRFSGLQFPNYSSELNVNALELDDSALYLCASRRTGESSYEQYFGPGTRLTVT.

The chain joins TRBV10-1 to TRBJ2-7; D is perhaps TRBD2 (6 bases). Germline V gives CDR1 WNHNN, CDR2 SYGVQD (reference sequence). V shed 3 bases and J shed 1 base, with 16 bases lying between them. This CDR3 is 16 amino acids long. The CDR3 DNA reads TGCGCCAGCAGTGAAGGAAGCGGGCCGGCGTCCTACGAGCAGTACTTC. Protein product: CASSEGSGPASYEQYF.

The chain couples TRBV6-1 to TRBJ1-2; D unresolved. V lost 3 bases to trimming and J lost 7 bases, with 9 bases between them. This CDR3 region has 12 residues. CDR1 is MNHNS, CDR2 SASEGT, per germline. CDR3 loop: CASSDLDIGYTF. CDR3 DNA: TGTGCCAGCAGTGACCTCGACATTGGCTACACCTTC.

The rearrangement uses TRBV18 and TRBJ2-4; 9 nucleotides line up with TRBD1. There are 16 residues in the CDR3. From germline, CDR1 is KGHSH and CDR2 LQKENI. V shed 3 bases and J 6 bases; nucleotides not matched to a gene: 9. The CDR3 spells CASSPRDRVDGNIQYF. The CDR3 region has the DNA TGTGCCAGCTCACCCCGGGACAGGGTTGATGGAAACATTCAGTACTTC.

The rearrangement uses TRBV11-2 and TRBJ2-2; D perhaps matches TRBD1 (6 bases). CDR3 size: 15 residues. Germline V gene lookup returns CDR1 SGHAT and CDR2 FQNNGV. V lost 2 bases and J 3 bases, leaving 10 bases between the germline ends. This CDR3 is CASSLRGTYTGELFF. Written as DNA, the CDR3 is TGTGCCAGCAGCTTAAGGGGGACCTACACCGGGGAGCTGTTTTTT.

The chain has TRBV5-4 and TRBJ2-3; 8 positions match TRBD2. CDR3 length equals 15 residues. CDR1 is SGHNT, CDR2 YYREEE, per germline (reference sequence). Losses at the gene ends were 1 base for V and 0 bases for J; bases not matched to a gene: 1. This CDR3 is CASSLTSGSTDTQYF. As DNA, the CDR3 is TGTGCCAGCAGCTTGACTAGCGGAAGCACAGATACGCAGTATTTT. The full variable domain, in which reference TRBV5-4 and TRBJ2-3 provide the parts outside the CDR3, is ETGVTQSPTHLIKTRGQQVTLRCSSQSGHNTVSWYQQALGQGPQFIFQYYREEENGRGNFPPRFSGLQFPNYSSELNVNALELDDSALYLCASSLTSGSTDTQYFGPGTRLTVL.

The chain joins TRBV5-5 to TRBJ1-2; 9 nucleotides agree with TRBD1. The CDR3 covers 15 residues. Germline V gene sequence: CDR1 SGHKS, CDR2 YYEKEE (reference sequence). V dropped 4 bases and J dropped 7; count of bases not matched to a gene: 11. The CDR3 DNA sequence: TGTGCCAGCAGCAAACCGGGACAGGGTTTTGGTGGCTACACCTTC. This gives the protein CASSKPGQGFGGYTF. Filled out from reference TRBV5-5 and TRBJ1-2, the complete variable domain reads DAGVTQSPTHLIKTRGQQVTLRCSPISGHKSVSWYQQVLGQGPQFIFQYYEKEERGRGNFPDRFSARQFPNYSSELNVNALLLGDSALYLCASSKPGQGFGGYTFGSGTRLTVV.

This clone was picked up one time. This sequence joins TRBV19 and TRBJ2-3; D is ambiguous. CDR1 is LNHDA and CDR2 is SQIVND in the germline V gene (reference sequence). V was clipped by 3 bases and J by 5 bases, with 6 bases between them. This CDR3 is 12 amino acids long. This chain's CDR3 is CASSMSGDTQYF. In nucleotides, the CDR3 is TGTGCCAGTAGTATGTCAGGAGATACGCAGTATTTT.

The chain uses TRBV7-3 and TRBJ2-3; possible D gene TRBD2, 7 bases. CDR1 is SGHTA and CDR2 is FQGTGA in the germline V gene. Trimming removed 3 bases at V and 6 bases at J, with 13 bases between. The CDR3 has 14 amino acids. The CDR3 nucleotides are TGTGCCAGCAGCTTTGGGGGGGGGCCTGATACGCAGTATTTT. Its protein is CASSFGGGPDTQYF. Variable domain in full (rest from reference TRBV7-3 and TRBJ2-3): GAGVSQTPSNKVTEKGKYVELRCDPISGHTALYWYRQSLGQGPEFLIYFQGTGAADDSGLPNDRFFAVRPEGSVSTLKIQRTERGDSAVYLCASSFGGGPDTQYFGPGTRLTVL.

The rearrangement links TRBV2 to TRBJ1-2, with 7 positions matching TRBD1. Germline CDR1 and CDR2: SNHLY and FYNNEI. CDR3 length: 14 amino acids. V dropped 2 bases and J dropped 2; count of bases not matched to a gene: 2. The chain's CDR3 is CASSESGGNYGYTF. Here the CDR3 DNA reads TGTGCCAGCAGTGAATCAGGGGGAAACTATGGCTACACCTTC. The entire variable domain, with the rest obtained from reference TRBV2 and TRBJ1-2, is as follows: EPEVTQTPSHQVTQMGQEVILRCVPISNHLYFYWYRQILGQKVEFLVSFYNNEISEKSEIFDDQFSVERPDGSNFTLKIRSTKLEDSAMYFCASSESGGNYGYTFGSGTRLTVV.

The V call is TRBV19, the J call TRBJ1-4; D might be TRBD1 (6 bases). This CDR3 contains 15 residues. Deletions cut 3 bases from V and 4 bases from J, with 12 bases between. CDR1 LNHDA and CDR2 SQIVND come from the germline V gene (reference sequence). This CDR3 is CASSMAQGHNEKLFF. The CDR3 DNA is TGTGCCAGTAGTATGGCCCAGGGGCATAATGAAAAACTGTTTTTT.

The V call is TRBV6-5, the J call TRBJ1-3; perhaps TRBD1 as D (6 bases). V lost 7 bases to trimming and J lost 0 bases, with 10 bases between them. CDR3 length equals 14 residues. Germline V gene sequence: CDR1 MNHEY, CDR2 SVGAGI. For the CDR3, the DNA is TGTGCCAGCACCATGGACAGCTCTGGAAACACCATATATTTT. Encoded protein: CASTMDSSGNTIYF.

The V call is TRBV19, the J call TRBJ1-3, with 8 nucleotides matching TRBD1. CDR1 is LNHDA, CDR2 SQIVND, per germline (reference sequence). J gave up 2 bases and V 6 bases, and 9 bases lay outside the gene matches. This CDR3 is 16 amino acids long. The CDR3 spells CASRGTGLFPGNTIYF. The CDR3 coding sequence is TGTGCCAGTAGAGGGACAGGACTTTTCCCTGGAAACACCATATATTTT.

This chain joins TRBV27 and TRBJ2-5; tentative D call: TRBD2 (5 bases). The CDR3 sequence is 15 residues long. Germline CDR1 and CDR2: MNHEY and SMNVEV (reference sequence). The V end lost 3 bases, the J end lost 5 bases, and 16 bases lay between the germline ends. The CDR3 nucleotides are TGTGCCAGCAGTTTCTCCCTCTTACTAGGGGAGACCCAGTACTTC. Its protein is CASSFSLLLGETQYF.

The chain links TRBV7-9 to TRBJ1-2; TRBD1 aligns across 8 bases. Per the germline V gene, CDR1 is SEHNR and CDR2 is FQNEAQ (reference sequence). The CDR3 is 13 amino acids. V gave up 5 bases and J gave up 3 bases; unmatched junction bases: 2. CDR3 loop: CASSPTGDYGYTF. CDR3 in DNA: TGTGCCAGCAGCCCGACAGGGGACTATGGCTACACCTTC.